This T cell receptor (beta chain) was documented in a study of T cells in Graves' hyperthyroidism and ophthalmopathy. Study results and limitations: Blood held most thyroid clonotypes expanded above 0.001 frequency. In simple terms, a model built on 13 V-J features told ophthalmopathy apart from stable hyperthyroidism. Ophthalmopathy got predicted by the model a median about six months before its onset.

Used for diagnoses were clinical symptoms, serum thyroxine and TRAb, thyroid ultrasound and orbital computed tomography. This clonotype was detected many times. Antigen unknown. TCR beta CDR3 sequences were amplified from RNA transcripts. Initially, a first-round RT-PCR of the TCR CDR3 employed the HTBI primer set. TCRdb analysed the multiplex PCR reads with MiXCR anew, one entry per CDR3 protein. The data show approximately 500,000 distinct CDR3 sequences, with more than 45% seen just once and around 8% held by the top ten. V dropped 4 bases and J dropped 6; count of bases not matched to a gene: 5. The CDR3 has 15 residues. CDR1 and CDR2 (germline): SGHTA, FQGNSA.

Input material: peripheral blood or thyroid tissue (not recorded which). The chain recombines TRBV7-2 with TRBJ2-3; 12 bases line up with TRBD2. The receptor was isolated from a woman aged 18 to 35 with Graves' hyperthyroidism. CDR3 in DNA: TGTGCCAGCAGCTCACGGACTAGCGGGATTGATACGCAGTATTTT. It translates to CASSSRTSGIDTQYF.